A selection of T cell receptor beta chains follows, all from one sample in a study of blood T cell repertoires in COVID-19. Assay used: immunoSEQ multiplex PCR; TCRdb lists only in-frame clones, some missing. Among approximately 400,000 clones listed, approximately 90% were seen once. The sequenced sample was PBMCs or T cells enriched from blood (not recorded which). These receptors were taken from a woman aged 18-35 years who had recovered from COVID-19. Each CDR3 is given with its conserved first and last residue. Each record gives: CDR3 length, D gene, J gene, clone size, V gene, CDR3 DNA, CDR3 protein. A D gene is named only where the DNA matches it firmly. Clone size is shown for a subset of rows, as once, few, many or a class of expanded clone.

>15|-|TRBJ1-3|-|TRBV28
TGTGCCAGCCGCGACCCAGGGTCCTCTGGAAACACCATATATTTT
CASRDPGSSGNTIYF
>20|TRBD2|TRBJ2-2|-|TRBV4-3
TGCGCCAGCAGCCAAGTGCGGTCCGCTAGCGGGGGGACCTTCACCGGGGAGCTGTTTTTT
CASSQVRSASGGTFTGELFF
>14|TRBD2|TRBJ2-1|-|TRBV6-5
TGTGCCAGCAAACGAATAGCGGGGTACAATGAGCAGTTCTTC
CASKRIAGYNEQFF
>15|TRBD2|TRBJ2-5|-|TRBV6-1
TGTGCCAGCAGTGACCTAGCGGGGGACCAAGAGACCCAGTACTTC
CASSDLAGDQETQYF
>12|-|TRBJ1-1|-|TRBV30
TGTGCCTGGAGTGACAGGGACACTGAAGCTTTCTTT
CAWSDRDTEAFF
>14|-|TRBJ2-3|once|TRBV6-5
TGTGCCAGCGGAACCGGGTCCAGAGTAGATACGCAGTATTTT
CASGTGSRVDTQYF
>16|TRBD1|TRBJ2-2|-|TRBV27
TGTGCCAGCAGTGCCACAGGGGCACGATACACCGGGGAGCTGTTTTTT
CASSATGARYTGELFF
>16|-|TRBJ1-3|-|TRBV6-5
TGTGCCAGCAGTTACTCTTCGCGGGGCAGTGGAAACACCATATATTTT
CASSYSSRGSGNTIYF
>13|-|TRBJ2-7|-|TRBV10-2
TGCGCCAGCATCGACAGCTTGGTCTACGAGCAGTACTTC
CASIDSLVYEQYF
>16|-|TRBJ1-2|-|TRBV7-9
TGTGCCAGCAGCTTATTGGCGGTCTCGTCCTTCTATGGCTACACCTTC
CASSLLAVSSFYGYTF
>15|-|TRBJ1-5|-|TRBV6-1
TGTGCCAGCAGTGAAGCGGAGGGGCGGTGGCAGCCCCAGCATTTT
CASSEAEGRWQPQHF
>14|TRBD1|TRBJ2-7|-|TRBV7-9
TGTGCCAGCAGTCCCCGACAGGGATCCTACGAGCAGTACTTC
CASSPRQGSYEQYF
>15|-|TRBJ1-1|-|TRBV4-1
TGCGCCAGCAGCGCCTTCCTTACGGGTACGGTGTGGGCTTTCTTT
CASSAFLTGTVWAFF
>15|TRBD2|TRBJ2-1|-|TRBV29-1
TGCAGCGTTGACAAAGGGACTAGTTACTACAATGAGCAGTTCTTC
CSVDKGTSYYNEQFF
>17|TRBD1|TRBJ2-7|-|TRBV11-2
TGTGCCAGCAGCTTTAGCCCTCGACGGGACAGCTCCTACGAGCAGTACTTC
CASSFSPRRDSSYEQYF
>15|-|TRBJ2-3|-|TRBV14
TGTGCCAGCAGCTCCGGTTCGACTCACACAGATACGCAGTATTTT
CASSSGSTHTDTQYF
>17|-|TRBJ2-6|-|TRBV18
TGTGCCAGCTCGCAGACAGGCATCCTTTCTGGGGCCAACGTCCTGACTTTC
CASSQTGILSGANVLTF
>16|TRBD1|TRBJ1-6|-|TRBV5-1
TGCGCCAGCAGCCCGGGACAGGGGTCCTATAATTCACCCCTCCACTTT
CASSPGQGSYNSPLHF
>14|-|TRBJ1-2|-|TRBV30
TGTGCCTGGGGGGGCGGGAGAAAGAAAAATGGCTACACCTTC
CAWGGGRKKNGYTF
>11|TRBD1|TRBJ1-1|once|TRBV6-5
TGTGCCAGCAGGGGGGGACAGGAAGCTTTCTTT
CASRGGQEAFF
>15|TRBD2|TRBJ2-2|-|TRBV5-4
TGTGCCAGCAGCTTGGCCGCGGGGGGCACCGGGGAGCTGTTTTTT
CASSLAAGGTGELFF
>19|-|TRBJ1-5|-|TRBV27
TGTGCCAGCAGTTCCGGGGGGCTCTCTCGGGGAATACCTAATCAGCCCCAGCATTTT
CASSSGGLSRGIPNQPQHF